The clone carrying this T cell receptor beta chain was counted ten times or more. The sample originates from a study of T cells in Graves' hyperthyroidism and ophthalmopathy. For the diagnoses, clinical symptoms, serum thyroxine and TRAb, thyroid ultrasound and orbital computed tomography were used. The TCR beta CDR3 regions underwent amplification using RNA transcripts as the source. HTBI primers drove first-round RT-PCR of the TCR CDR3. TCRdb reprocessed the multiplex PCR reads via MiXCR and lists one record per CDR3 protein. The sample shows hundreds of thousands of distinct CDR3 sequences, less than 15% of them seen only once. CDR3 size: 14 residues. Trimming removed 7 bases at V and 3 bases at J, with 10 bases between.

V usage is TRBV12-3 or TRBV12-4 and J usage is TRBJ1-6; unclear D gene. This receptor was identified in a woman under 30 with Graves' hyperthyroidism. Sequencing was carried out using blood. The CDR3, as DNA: TGTGCCAGCACCCCAGACGGCTATAATTCACCCCTCCACTTT. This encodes CASTPDGYNSPLHF.